This TCR beta chain was identified during a study of cytomegalovirus exposure and HLA in healthy donors. Use of 60 Vbeta and 13 Jbeta primers characterized the PCR. Only in-frame clones appear in the TCRdb table, and some are missing; sequencing was by immunoSEQ multiplex PCR. The sample lists 100,000 to 150,000 clones, roughly 80% occurring once. As concerns this clone: Its specificity is not known.

This CDR3 has 15 residues. Germline V gene lookup returns CDR1 MNHEY and CDR2 SMNVEV (reference sequence). Losses at the gene ends were 5 bases for V and 1 base for J; bases not matched to a gene: 4. Regarding the study as a whole: Reports indicate that TCR beta sequences accurately predicted the HLA-A and HLA-B alleles of most subjects. An analysis that was carried out later associated some 17,000 TCR beta sequences with HLA alleles at 0.05 false discovery rate. More clonal expansion characterized HLA-associated TCR beta chains than equally common others in a later analysis. Prior analysis indicated that the majority of TCR beta V segments exhibited productivity approximately 87% or approximately 30% of the time.

Sample: PBMCs. The source is a female donor in good health and CMV-seronegative. The chain employs TRBV27 and TRBJ1-5, with TRBD1 identical over 8 bases. The CDR3 spells CASSVDRGSNQPQHF. The CDR3 coding sequence is TGTGCCAGCAGTGTCGACAGGGGAAGCAATCAGCCCCAGCATTTT.